These 6 T cell receptor beta chains share one sample of origin, sequenced in a study of cytotoxic CD8 clonotypes in ibrutinib-treated CLL. The data were produced by immunoSEQ multiplex PCR, yet TCRdb's version contains in-frame clones alone and is incomplete. This sample has roughly 330,000 clones, with 67% found just once. The input for sequencing was PBMCs, taken after 36 months of ibrutinib treatment. The receptors here all came from a human donor with chronic lymphocytic leukemia.

This chain connects TRBV4-2 to TRBJ2-1; TRBD2 agrees at 9 bases. The CDR3 covers 15 residues. Germline V gene lookup returns CDR1 LGHNA and CDR2 YNFKEQ. Trimming cost V 4 bases and J 5 bases; bases outside gene matches: 6. The CDR3 sequence: CASSLIAGANNEQFF. CDR3 coding DNA: TGTGCCAGCAGCCTAATAGCGGGGGCAAACAATGAGCAGTTCTTC.

A single count supports this clone. The V gene is TRBV6-1, the J gene TRBJ1-1; D not resolved. The CDR3 has 13 amino acids. Germline loops: CDR1 MNHNS, CDR2 SASEGT. The V and J ends lost 2 bases and 0 bases respectively, with 4 bases between them. Written as DNA, the CDR3 is TGTGCCAGCAGTGAACCCATGAACACTGAAGCTTTCTTT. Translated: CASSEPMNTEAFF.

This clone showed up just a few times. The chain links TRBV5-1 to TRBJ2-2; a possible D gene is TRBD1 (5 bases). With 1 base removed from V and 3 bases from J, the gap between germline ends came to 10 bases. The germline gives CDR1 SGHRS, CDR2 YFSETQ. The CDR3 runs 15 residues. This chain's CDR3 is CASSLQGQDTGELFF. The CDR3 region has the DNA TGCGCCAGCAGCTTGCAGGGCCAAGACACCGGGGAGCTGTTTTTT.

The V gene is TRBV13, the J gene TRBJ2-3, with TRBD2 as a possible D gene (6 bases). The ends were cut back, 0 bases at V and 4 bases at J, with 8 bases in the middle. Germline V CDR1 and CDR2: PRHDT, FYEKMQ (reference sequence). The CDR3 consists of 14 residues. In nucleotides, the CDR3 is TGTGCCAGCAGCTTAGGATTAGCGGCAGATACGCAGTATTTT. This sequence encodes CASSLGLAADTQYF. The full variable domain, with the rest looked up from reference TRBV13 and TRBJ2-3, is AAGVIQSPRHLIKEKRETATLKCYPIPRHDTVYWYQQGPGQDPQFLISFYEKMQSDKGSIPDRFSAQQFSDYHSELNMSSLELGDSALYFCASSLGLAADTQYFGPGTRLTVL.

This chain uses TRBV28 with TRBJ1-2; 11 bases align to TRBD1. V dropped 3 bases and J dropped 1; count of bases not matched to a gene: 10. CDR1 is MDHEN and CDR2 is SYDVKM in the germline V gene. This CDR3 region has 18 residues. The DNA for the CDR3 is TGTGCCAGCAGTTTGCCCCATCCCGGGACAGGGGGTAACTATGGCTACACCTTC. Protein: CASSLPHPGTGGNYGYTF.

V usage is TRBV10-3 and J usage is TRBJ2-1; D possibly matches TRBD1 or TRBD2 (5 bases each). Germline V gives CDR1 ENHRY, CDR2 SYGVKD. The CDR3 loop spans 16 amino acids. V was cut by 0 bases and J by 0 bases, with 9 bases left in between. CDR3 bases: TGTGCCATCAGTGAGTCAAAGGGACGCTCCTACAATGAGCAGTTCTTC. It yields the protein CAISESKGRSYNEQFF.